One sample yielded the 19 T cell receptor beta chains listed below, sequenced in a study of technical replicates of blood from a handful of donors. Measured with immunoSEQ multiplex PCR; TCRdb has only the in-frame clones, and not every one. This table holds around 100,000 clones, 85% to 95% found once. Sequencing was done on a sample of T cells isolated from PBMCs. The receptors originated from a human donor in good health.

The V and J genes are TRBV11-3 and TRBJ2-1; 9 bases match TRBD2. Germline CDR1 SGHNT, CDR2 YENEEA. V was pared by 3 bases and J by 5 bases, with 5 bases of the junction left unmatched. The CDR3 has 15 residues. The CDR3 DNA reads TGTGCCAGCAGCTTTGAGCGGGAGGTAGACAATGAGCAGTTCTTC. It codes for CASSFEREVDNEQFF. The whole variable domain, filled in from reference TRBV11-3 and TRBJ2-1, reads EAGVVQSPRYKIIEKKQPVAFWCNPISGHNTLYWYLQNLGQGPELLIRYENEEAVDDSQLPKDRFSAERLKGVDSTLKIQPAELGDSAVYLCASSFEREVDNEQFFGPGTRLTVL.

The chain links TRBV6-1 to TRBJ1-2; D is uncertain. Germline CDR1 is MNHNS and CDR2 is SASEGT. The CDR3 has 13 residues. The V and J ends lost 3 bases and 0 bases respectively, with 5 bases between them. CDR3 bases: TGTGCCAGCAGTGAGACATCTAACTATGGCTACACCTTC. Amino acids: CASSETSNYGYTF.

The gene calls are TRBV7-3 and TRBJ2-5; 8 bases are shared with TRBD2. Looked up from germline, CDR1 is SGHTA and CDR2 is FQGTGA. J lost 5 bases, V lost 2 bases, and 7 bases had no gene match. The CDR3 is made up of 15 amino acids. The CDR3 DNA reads TGTGCCAGCAGCTTAGTGAGCGGGAGCCTTGAGACCCAGTACTTC. Encoded protein: CASSLVSGSLETQYF.

The chain recombines TRBV6-1 with TRBJ1-4; a weak D match, TRBD1 (6 bases). This CDR3 spans 14 amino acids. V was cut by 7 bases and J by 0 bases, with 9 bases left in between. CDR1 is MNHNS, CDR2 SASEGT, per germline. CDR3 protein: CASTAGATNEKLFF. In DNA form, the CDR3 reads TGTGCCAGCACTGCAGGGGCAACTAATGAAAAACTGTTTTTT.

This clone was detected a few times. The V gene is TRBV6-1, the J gene TRBJ1-1; D not certain. The CDR3 runs 13 residues. Per the germline V gene, CDR1 is MNHNS and CDR2 is SASEGT. The V and J ends lost 8 bases and 0 bases respectively, with 10 bases between them. CDR3 sequence: CASASYLNTEAFF. As DNA, the CDR3 is TGTGCCAGCGCGTCCTATTTGAACACTGAAGCTTTCTTT.

This CDR3 is CASSEIRRETQYF. CDR3 bases: TGTGCCAGCAGTGAAATCCGTCGTGAGACCCAGTACTTC. The V call is TRBV2, the J call TRBJ2-5; D is unresolved. V was clipped by 2 bases and J by 5 bases, with 9 bases between them. Germline V gene sequence: CDR1 SNHLY, CDR2 FYNNEI. The CDR3 runs 13 residues.

The chain uses TRBV30 and TRBJ1-1; the D gene is possibly TRBD1 (6 bases). The CDR3 extends over 12 amino acids. Germline V gives CDR1 GTSNPN, CDR2 SVGIG (reference sequence). V lost 5 bases to trimming and J lost 4 bases, with 11 bases between them. The CDR3 DNA follows: TGTGCCTGGGGGGCACAGGGCACTGAAGCTTTCTTT. This sequence encodes CAWGAQGTEAFF.

V usage is TRBV19 and J usage is TRBJ1-2; possibly TRBD1 for D (6 bases). The length of the CDR3 is 14 residues. The germline V gene encodes CDR1 LNHDA and CDR2 SQIVND (reference sequence). Trimming pared 6 bases from V and 0 bases from J, leaving 11 bases between. Here the CDR3 reads CASSSGTTNYGYTF. The CDR3 DNA reads TGTGCCAGTAGCTCCGGGACAACTAACTATGGCTACACCTTC.

J is TRBJ1-2 and V is TRBV18; 7 positions match TRBD1. The CDR3 totals 15 residues. From germline, CDR1 is KGHSH and CDR2 LQKENI. V was pared by 3 bases and J by 5 bases, with 9 bases of the junction left unmatched. This CDR3 is CASSPSRDSDYGYTF. For the CDR3, the DNA is TGTGCCAGCTCACCCTCGCGGGACAGCGATTATGGCTACACCTTC.

CDR3 sequence (DNA): TGTGCCATCAGTGACAGGGGGCCCTGGAGCACTGAAGCTTTCTTT. Amino acid sequence: CAISDRGPWSTEAFF. J is TRBJ1-1 and V is TRBV10-3, with 8 bases fitting TRBD1. Germline CDR1 reads ENHRY; CDR2 reads SYGVKD. The CDR3 has 15 amino acids. The trim removed 3 bases at V and 4 bases at J, leaving 7 bases unmatched.

The chain joins TRBV9 to TRBJ2-3, with D perhaps TRBD2 (6 bases). The V gene lost 4 bases and the J gene lost 1 base, with 22 bases spanning the gap. The CDR3 sequence is 18 residues long. Germline CDR1 and CDR2: SGDLS and YYNGEE. The CDR3 protein is CASSPLWGRLVGTDTQYF. CDR3 bases: TGTGCCAGCAGCCCGCTATGGGGGAGGCTTGTAGGCACAGATACGCAGTATTTT.

This clone was counted a single time. V and J are TRBV19 and TRBJ2-3; D is undetermined. This CDR3 region has 11 residues. The V gene lost 9 bases and the J gene lost 5 bases, with 9 bases spanning the gap. Per germline, CDR1 LNHDA and CDR2 SQIVND (reference sequence). For the CDR3, the DNA is TGTGCCAGCCAATCGAGAGATACGCAGTATTTT. This encodes CASQSRDTQYF.

V usage is TRBV2 and J usage is TRBJ1-2; 9 bases are shared with TRBD1. CDR3 size: 14 residues. J gave up 6 bases and V 7 bases, and 9 bases lay outside the gene matches. The germline gives CDR1 SNHLY, CDR2 FYNNEI. This CDR3 is CASMRDRELDGYTF. The CDR3 DNA reads TGTGCCAGCATGAGGGACAGGGAGTTAGATGGCTACACCTTC.

The V and J genes are TRBV19 and TRBJ2-1; no definite D call. The V end was cut by 5 bases, the J end by 0 bases, with 8 bases between. CDR1 and CDR2 from the germline V gene are LNHDA and SQIVND (reference sequence). The CDR3 runs 14 residues. The chain's CDR3 is CASSVQSSYNEQFF. The DNA of the CDR3 is TGTGCCAGTAGTGTACAGAGCTCCTACAATGAGCAGTTCTTC.

V gene TRBV7-9 combines with J gene TRBJ2-1, with D perhaps TRBD2 (6 bases). V lost 5 bases and J lost 1, with 15 bases in between. The germline V gene encodes CDR1 SEHNR and CDR2 FQNEAQ (reference sequence). CDR3 length: 16 residues. Here the CDR3 reads CASSKGLSQSYNEQFF. CDR3 in DNA: TGTGCCAGCAGCAAGGGACTTTCGCAGTCCTACAATGAGCAGTTCTTC.

V and J are TRBV10-3 and TRBJ2-2, with a tentative D call TRBD1 (5 bases). The germline CDR1 and CDR2 sequences are ENHRY and SYGVKD. The ends were cut back, 1 base at V and 4 bases at J, with 10 bases in the middle. The CDR3 is 15 amino acids. For the CDR3, the DNA is TGTGCCATCAGTGAGTGGGGCACCCCCACCGGGGAGCTGTTTTTT. Translated, it gives CAISEWGTPTGELFF.

The V call is TRBV7-9, the J call TRBJ2-7; D call uncertain. V lost 5 bases and J lost 3, with 20 bases in between. The germline gives CDR1 SEHNR, CDR2 FQNEAQ (reference sequence). The CDR3 consists of 16 residues. The CDR3 is CASSKRSLAGNYEQYF. The CDR3 DNA follows: TGTGCCAGCAGCAAAAGGTCATTGGCAGGAAACTACGAGCAGTACTTC.

This chain uses TRBV7-9 with TRBJ2-2; D may be TRBD2 (6 bases). The length of the CDR3 is 15 residues. Trimming shortened V by 5 bases and J by 0 bases, and 10 bases separated the two germline ends. Germline-derived CDR1 and CDR2 are SEHNR and FQNEAQ (reference sequence). This CDR3 reads CASSQGLSNTGELFF. CDR3 nucleotides: TGTGCCAGCAGCCAGGGACTTTCGAACACCGGGGAGCTGTTTTTT.

The V call is TRBV28, the J call TRBJ2-7, with TRBD1 matching 8 bases. V was pared by 2 bases and J by 3 bases, with 9 bases of the junction left unmatched. CDR1 and CDR2 from the germline V gene are MDHEN and SYDVKM. The CDR3 loop spans 16 amino acids. The CDR3 spells CASSLLPGQDYYEQYF. For the CDR3, the DNA is TGTGCCAGCAGTTTACTTCCGGGACAGGATTACTACGAGCAGTACTTC.